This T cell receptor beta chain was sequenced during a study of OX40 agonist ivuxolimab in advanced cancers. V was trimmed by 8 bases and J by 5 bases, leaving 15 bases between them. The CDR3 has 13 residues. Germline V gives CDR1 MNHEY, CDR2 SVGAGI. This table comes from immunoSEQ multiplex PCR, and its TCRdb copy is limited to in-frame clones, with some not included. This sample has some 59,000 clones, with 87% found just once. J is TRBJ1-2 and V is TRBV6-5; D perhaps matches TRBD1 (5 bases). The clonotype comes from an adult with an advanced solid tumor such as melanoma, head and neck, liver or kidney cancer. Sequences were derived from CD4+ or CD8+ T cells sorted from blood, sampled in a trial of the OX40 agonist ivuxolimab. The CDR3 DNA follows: TGTGCCAGCTCCCCTACGGGGGGGTATGGCTACACCTTC. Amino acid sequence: CASSPTGGYGYTF.